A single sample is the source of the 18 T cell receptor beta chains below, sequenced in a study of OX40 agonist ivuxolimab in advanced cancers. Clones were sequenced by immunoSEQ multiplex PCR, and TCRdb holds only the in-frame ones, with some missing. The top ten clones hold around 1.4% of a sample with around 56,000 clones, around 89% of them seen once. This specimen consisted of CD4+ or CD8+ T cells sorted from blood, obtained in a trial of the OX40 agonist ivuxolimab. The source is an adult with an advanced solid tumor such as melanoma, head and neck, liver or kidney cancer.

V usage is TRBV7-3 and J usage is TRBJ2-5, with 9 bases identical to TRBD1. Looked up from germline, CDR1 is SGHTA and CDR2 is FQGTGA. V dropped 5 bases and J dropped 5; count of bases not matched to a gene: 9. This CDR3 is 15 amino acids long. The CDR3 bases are TGTGCCAGCAGCCCACAGGGGGCTAAGTTGGAGACCCAGTACTTC. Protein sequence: CASSPQGAKLETQYF.

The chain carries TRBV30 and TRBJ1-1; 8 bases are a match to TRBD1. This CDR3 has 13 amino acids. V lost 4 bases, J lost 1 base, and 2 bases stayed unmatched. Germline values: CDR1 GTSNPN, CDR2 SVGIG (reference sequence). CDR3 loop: CAWTRGRNTEAFF. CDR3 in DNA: TGTGCCTGGACCAGGGGGCGGAACACTGAAGCTTTCTTT.

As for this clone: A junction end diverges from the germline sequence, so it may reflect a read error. CDR3 residues: CSVEGQDYGYTF. CDR3 in DNA: TGCAGCGTCGAAGGGCAGGACTATGGCTACACCTTC. This chain joins TRBV29-1 and TRBJ1-2, with D hard to call. This CDR3 contains 12 residues. CDR1 and CDR2 from the germline V gene are SQVTM and ANQGSEA.

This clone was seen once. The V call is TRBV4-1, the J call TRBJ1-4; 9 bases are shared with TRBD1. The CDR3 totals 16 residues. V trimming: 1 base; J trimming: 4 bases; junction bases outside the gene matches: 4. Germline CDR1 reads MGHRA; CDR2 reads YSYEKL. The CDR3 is CASSQVPGQGNEKLFF. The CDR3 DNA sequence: TGCGCCAGCAGCCAAGTACCGGGACAGGGTAATGAAAAACTGTTTTTT.

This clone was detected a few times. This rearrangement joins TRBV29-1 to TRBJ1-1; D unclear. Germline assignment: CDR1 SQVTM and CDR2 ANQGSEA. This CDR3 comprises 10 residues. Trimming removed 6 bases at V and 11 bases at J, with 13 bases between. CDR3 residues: CSVQTTVAFF. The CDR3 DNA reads TGCAGCGTCCAGACCACTGTCGCTTTCTTT.

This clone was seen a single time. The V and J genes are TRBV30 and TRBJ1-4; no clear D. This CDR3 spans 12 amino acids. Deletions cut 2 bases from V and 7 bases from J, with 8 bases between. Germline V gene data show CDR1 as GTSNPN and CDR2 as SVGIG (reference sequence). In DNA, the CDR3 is TGTGCCTGGAGTCCGGGTCCTGAAAAACTGTTTTTT. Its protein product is CAWSPGPEKLFF.

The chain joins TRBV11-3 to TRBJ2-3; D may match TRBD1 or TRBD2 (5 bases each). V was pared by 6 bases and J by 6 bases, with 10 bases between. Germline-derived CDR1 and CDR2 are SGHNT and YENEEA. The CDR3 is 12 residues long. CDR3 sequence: CASSQGGDTQYF. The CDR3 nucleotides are TGTGCCAGCAGTCAGGGCGGGGATACGCAGTATTTT.

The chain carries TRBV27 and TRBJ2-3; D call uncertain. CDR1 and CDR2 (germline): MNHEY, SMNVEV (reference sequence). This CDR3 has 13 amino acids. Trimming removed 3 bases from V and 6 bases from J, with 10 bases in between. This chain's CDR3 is CASSFREGDTQYF. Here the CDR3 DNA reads TGTGCCAGCAGTTTCCGAGAAGGGGATACGCAGTATTTT.

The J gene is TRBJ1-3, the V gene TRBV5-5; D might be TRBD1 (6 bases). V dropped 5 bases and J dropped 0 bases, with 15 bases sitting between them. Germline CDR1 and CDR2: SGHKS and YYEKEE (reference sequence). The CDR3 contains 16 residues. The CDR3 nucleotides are TGTGCCAGCAGGTCAGGGGATTTGGTCTCTGGAAACACCATATATTTT. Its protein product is CASRSGDLVSGNTIYF.

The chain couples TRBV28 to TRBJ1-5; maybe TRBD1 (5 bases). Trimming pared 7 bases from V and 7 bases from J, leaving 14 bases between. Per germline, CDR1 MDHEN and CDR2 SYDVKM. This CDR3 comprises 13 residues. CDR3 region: CASTGGFQQPQHF. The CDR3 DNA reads TGTGCCAGCACCGGGGGGTTTCAACAGCCCCAGCATTTT.

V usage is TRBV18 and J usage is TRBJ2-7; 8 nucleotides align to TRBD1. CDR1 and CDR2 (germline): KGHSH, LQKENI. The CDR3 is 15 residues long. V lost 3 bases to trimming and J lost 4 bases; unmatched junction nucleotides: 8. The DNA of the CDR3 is TGTGCCAGCTCACCCCAAGGTAGACAGGGGTACGAGCAGTACTTC. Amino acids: CASSPQGRQGYEQYF.

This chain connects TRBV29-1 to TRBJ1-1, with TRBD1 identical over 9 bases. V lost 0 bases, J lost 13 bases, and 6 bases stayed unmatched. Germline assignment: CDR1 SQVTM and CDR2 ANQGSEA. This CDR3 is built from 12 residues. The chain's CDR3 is CSVEDLATGGFF. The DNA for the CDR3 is TGCAGCGTTGAAGATTTGGCGACAGGGGGTTTCTTT.

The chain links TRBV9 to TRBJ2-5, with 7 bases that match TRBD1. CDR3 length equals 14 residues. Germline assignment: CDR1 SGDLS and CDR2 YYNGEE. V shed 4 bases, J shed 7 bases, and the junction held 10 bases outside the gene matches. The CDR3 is CASSPGTEKGTQYF. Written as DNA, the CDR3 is TGTGCCAGCAGCCCAGGGACAGAGAAAGGGACCCAGTACTTC.

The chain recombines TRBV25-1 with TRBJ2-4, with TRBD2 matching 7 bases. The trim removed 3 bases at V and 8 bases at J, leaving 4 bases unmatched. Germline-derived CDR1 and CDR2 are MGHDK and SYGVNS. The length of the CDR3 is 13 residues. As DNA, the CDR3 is TGTGCCAGCAGTGATTCACGGGGGGACATTCAGTACTTC. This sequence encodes CASSDSRGDIQYF.

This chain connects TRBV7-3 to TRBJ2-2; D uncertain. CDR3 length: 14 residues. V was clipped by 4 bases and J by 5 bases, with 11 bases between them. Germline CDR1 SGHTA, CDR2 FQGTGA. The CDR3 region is CASSYKSHTGELFF. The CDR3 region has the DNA TGTGCCAGCAGCTACAAGTCCCATACCGGGGAGCTGTTTTTT. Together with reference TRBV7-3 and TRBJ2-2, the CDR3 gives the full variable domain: GAGVSQTPSNKVTEKGKYVELRCDPISGHTALYWYRQSLGQGPEFLIYFQGTGAADDSGLPNDRFFAVRPEGSVSTLKIQRTERGDSAVYLCASSYKSHTGELFFGEGSRLTVL.

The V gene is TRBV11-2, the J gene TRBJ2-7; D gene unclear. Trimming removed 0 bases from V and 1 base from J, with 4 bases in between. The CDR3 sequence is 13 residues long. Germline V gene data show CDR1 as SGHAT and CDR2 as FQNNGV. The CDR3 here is CASSLDRSYEQYF. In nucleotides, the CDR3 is TGTGCCAGCAGCTTAGATCGGTCCTACGAGCAGTACTTC.

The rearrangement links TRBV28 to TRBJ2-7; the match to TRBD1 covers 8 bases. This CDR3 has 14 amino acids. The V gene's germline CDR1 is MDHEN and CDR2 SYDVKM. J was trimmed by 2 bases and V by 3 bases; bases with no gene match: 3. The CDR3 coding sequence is TGTGCCAGCAGTTTGAGACAGGGGACCTACGAGCAGTACTTC. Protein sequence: CASSLRQGTYEQYF.

The CDR3 DNA sequence: TGTGCCAGCAACAAAAGGGCCGGGAACCAGTTCTTC. Protein: CASNKRAGNQFF. This chain joins TRBV21-1 and TRBJ2-1; the DNA was not compared with TRBD2, the D call given in the table. TRBV21-1 is termed a pseudogene. The CDR3 length is 12 residues.